The 12 T cell receptor beta chains in this list originate from one sample, sequenced in a study of shared clonotypes between healthy human individuals. Sequenced by immunoSEQ multiplex PCR; TCRdb stores in-frame clones only, minus some. The sample has some 2,500,000 clones; 80% to 95% are singletons. The sample consisted of naive CD4+ T cells from PBMCs. The subset denotes: CD45RA+ positively selected. These receptors originate from a man aged 18 to 30 in good health. Some clones in this sample may be carry-over from other donors' samples.

The chain employs TRBV5-1 and TRBJ2-7; possible D gene TRBD1, 6 bases. This CDR3 spans 13 amino acids. Germline-derived CDR1 and CDR2 are SGHRS and YFSETQ. V was trimmed by 4 bases and J by 0 bases, leaving 8 bases between them. The chain's CDR3 is CASSGGHSYEQYF. The CDR3 nucleotides read TGCGCCAGCAGCGGGGGCCACTCCTACGAGCAGTACTTC.

This chain uses TRBV11-2 with TRBJ2-2, with D perhaps TRBD1 (6 bases). The V and J ends lost 2 bases and 1 base respectively, with 11 bases between them. Germline CDR1 SGHAT, CDR2 FQNNGV. CDR3 size: 16 residues. The DNA of the CDR3 is TGTGCCAGCAGCTTATACAGGGAATTGAACACCGGGGAGCTGTTTTTT. This sequence encodes CASSLYRELNTGELFF.

The rearrangement links TRBV28 to TRBJ1-2; possibly TRBD1 for D (5 bases). The CDR3 is made up of 14 amino acids. V was shortened by 2 bases and J by 6 bases, with 13 bases between the two germline ends. Looked up from germline, CDR1 is MDHEN and CDR2 is SYDVKM. The CDR3 region has the DNA TGTGCCAGCAGTTTAGGAAGGGGCGGTGATGGCTACACCTTC. Translated: CASSLGRGGDGYTF.

As regards this clone: The sample carries other DNA sequences with the same CDR3. This rearrangement joins TRBV15 to TRBJ1-5, with D maybe TRBD1 (5 bases). This CDR3 contains 14 residues. Looked up from germline, CDR1 is LNHNV and CDR2 is YYDKDF (reference sequence). V was pared by 0 bases and J by 4 bases, with 7 bases between. The CDR3 sequence: CATSRDRVNQPQHF. The CDR3 nucleotides read TGTGCCACCAGCAGAGACAGGGTAAATCAGCCCCAGCATTTT.

This chain connects TRBV7-2 to TRBJ2-7; maybe TRBD1 (5 bases). Per the germline V gene, CDR1 is SGHTA and CDR2 is FQGNSA. The V gene lost 2 bases and the J gene lost 2 bases, with 13 bases spanning the gap. The CDR3 extends over 15 amino acids. CDR3 sequence: CASSLTYSGTYEQYF. CDR3 DNA sequence: TGTGCCAGCAGCTTAACCTATTCAGGGACCTACGAGCAGTACTTC.

The chain recombines TRBV5-6 with TRBJ1-3; 10 bases line up with TRBD1. The CDR3 is made up of 18 amino acids. V dropped 3 bases and J dropped 0; count of bases not matched to a gene: 9. Germline loops: CDR1 SGHDT, CDR2 YYEEEE. The CDR3 DNA is TGTGCCAGCAGCTCTAGCAGGGACAGGGGCCTCTCTGGAAACACCATATATTTT. Amino acid sequence: CASSSSRDRGLSGNTIYF.

This clone has a single count. The chain has TRBV27 and TRBJ2-2; D is undetermined. Trimming shortened V by 6 bases and J by 5 bases, and 13 bases separated the two germline ends. CDR3 length equals 14 residues. Germline-derived CDR1 and CDR2 are MNHEY and SMNVEV (reference sequence). The CDR3 spells CASSLEPTTGELFF. The CDR3 bases are TGTGCCAGCAGCCTCGAACCGACTACCGGGGAGCTGTTTTTT.

For this clone: Other nucleotide sequences in the sample specify the same CDR3. This chain connects TRBV6-5 to TRBJ2-7; a possible D gene is TRBD1 (6 bases). The CDR3 extends over 14 amino acids. Trimming removed 6 bases from V and 1 base from J, with 13 bases in between. Per the germline V gene, CDR1 is MNHEY and CDR2 is SVGAGI. CDR3 region: CASRRTASSYEQYF. CDR3 nucleotide sequence: TGTGCCAGCAGAAGGACAGCGTCTTCCTACGAGCAGTACTTC.

In its sample, this clone was seen once. The rearrangement links TRBV10-1 to TRBJ1-1, with a tentative D call TRBD1 (5 bases). Germline assignment: CDR1 WNHNN and CDR2 SYGVQD (reference sequence). This CDR3 has 13 amino acids. The germline V and J ends were trimmed by 2 bases and 11 bases, with 15 bases remaining between them. The CDR3 DNA reads as TGCGCCAGCAGTGAGGATGGGACGCGGTCCGCTTTCTTT. It encodes CASSEDGTRSAFF.

The chain couples TRBV7-8 to TRBJ2-7; tentatively, D is TRBD2 (6 bases). Trimming shortened V by 5 bases and J by 0 bases, and 14 bases separated the two germline ends. Germline V CDR1 and CDR2: SGHVS, FQNEAQ. This CDR3 is built from 15 residues. The CDR3: CASSHGDWSSYEQYF. DNA of the CDR3: TGTGCCAGCAGCCATGGGGACTGGAGCTCCTACGAGCAGTACTTC. Full variable domain (missing parts from reference TRBV7-8 and TRBJ2-7): GAGVSQSPRYKVAKRGQDVALRCDPISGHVSLFWYQQALGQGPEFLTYFQNEAQLDKSGLPSDRFFAERPEGSVSTLKIQRTQQEDSAVYLCASSHGDWSSYEQYFGPGTRLTVT.

This clone has only one observation. The chain links TRBV28 to TRBJ1-5, with TRBD1 matching over 11 bases. V shed 2 bases, J shed 5 bases, and the junction held 8 bases outside the gene matches. Germline V gives CDR1 MDHEN, CDR2 SYDVKM. The CDR3 has 17 residues. CDR3 bases: TGTGCCAGCAGTTTAGTATTGGGGACAGGGGGGTATCAGCCCCAGCATTTT. This translates into CASSLVLGTGGYQPQHF.

The CDR3 protein is CASSYSRALAGVEQYF. The CDR3 DNA reads as TGTGCCAGCAGTTACTCGCGGGCCCTAGCGGGAGTCGAGCAGTACTTC. The chain has TRBV6-6 and TRBJ2-7; 10 nucleotides agree with TRBD2. CDR1 is MNHNY and CDR2 is SVGAGI in the germline V gene (reference sequence). The CDR3 is made up of 16 amino acids. The V and J ends lost 0 bases and 6 bases, in that order; junction bases with no gene match: 8.